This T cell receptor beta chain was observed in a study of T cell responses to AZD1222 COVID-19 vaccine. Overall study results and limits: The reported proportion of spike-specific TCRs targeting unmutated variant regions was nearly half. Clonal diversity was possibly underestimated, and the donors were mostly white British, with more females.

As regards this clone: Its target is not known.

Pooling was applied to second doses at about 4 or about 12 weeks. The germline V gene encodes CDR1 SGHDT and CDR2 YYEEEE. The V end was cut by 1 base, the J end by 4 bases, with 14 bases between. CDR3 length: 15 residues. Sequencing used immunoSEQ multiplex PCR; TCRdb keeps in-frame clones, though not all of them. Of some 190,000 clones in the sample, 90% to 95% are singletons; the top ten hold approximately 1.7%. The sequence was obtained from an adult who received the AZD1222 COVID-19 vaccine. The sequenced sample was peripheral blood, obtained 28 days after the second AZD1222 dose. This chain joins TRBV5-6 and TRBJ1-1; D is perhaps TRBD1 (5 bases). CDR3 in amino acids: CASSLRPGGGTEAFF. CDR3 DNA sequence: TGTGCCAGCAGCTTGAGGCCTGGGGGAGGCACTGAAGCTTTCTTT.